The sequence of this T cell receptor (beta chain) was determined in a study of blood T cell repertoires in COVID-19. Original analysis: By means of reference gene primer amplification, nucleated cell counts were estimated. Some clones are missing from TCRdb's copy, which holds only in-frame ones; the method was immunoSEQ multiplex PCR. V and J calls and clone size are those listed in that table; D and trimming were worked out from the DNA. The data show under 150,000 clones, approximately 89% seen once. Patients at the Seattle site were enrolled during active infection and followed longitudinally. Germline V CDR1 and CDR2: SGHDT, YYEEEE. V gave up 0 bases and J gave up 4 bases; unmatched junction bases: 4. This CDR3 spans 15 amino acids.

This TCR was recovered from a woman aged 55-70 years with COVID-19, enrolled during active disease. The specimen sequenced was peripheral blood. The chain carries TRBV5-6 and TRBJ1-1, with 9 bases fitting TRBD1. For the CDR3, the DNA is TGTGCCAGCAGCTTGGACAGGGGGCCGGCCACTGAAGCTTTCTTT. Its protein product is CASSLDRGPATEAFF. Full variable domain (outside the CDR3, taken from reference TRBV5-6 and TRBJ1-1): DAGVTQSPTHLIKTRGQQVTLRCSPKSGHDTVSWYQQALGQGPQFIFQYYEEEERQRGNFPDRFSGHQFPNYSSELNVNALLLGDSALYLCASSLDRGPATEAFFGQGTRLTVV.